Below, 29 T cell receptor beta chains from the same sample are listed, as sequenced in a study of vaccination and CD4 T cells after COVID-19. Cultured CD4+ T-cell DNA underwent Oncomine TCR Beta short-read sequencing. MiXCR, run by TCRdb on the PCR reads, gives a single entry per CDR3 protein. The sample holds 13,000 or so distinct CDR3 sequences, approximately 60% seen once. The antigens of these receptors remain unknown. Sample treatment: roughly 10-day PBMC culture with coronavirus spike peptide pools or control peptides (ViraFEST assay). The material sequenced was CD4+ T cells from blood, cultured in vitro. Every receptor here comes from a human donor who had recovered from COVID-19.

CDR3 bases: TGCGCCAGCAGCTTAACAGCGGGAATGGTTCATGAGCAGTTCTTC. It yields the protein CASSLTAGMVHEQFF. The chain links TRBV5-1 to TRBJ2-1, with 7 bases lining up with TRBD2. CDR1 and CDR2 from the germline V gene are SGHRS and YFSETQ. The CDR3 extends over 15 amino acids. The trim removed 2 bases at V and 8 bases at J, leaving 10 bases unmatched.

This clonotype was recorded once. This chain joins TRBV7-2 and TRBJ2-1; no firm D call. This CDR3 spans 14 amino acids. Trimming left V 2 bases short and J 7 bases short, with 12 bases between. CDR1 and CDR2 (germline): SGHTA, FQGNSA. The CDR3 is CASSLLPSGNEQFF. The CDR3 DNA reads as TGTGCCAGCAGCTTACTACCCTCAGGAAATGAGCAGTTCTTC.

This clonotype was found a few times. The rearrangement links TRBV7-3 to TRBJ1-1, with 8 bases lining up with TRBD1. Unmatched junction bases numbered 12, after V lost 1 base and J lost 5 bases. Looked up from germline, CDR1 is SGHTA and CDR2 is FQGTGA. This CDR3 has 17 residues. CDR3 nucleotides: TGTGCCAGCAGCTTAAACCCCGCAGGGGGCGCGGGAACTGAAGCTTTCTTT. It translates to CASSLNPAGGAGTEAFF.

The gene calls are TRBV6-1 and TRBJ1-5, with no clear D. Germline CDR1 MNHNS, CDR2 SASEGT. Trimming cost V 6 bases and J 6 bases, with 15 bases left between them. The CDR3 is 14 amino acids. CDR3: CASSENGRFQPQHF. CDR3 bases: TGTGCCAGCAGCGAAAACGGGCGGTTTCAGCCCCAGCATTTT.

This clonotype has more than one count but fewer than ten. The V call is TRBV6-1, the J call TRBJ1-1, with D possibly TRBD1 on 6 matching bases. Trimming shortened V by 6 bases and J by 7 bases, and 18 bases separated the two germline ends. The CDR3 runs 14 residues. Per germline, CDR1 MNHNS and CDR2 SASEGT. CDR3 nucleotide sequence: TGTGCCAGCAGCCAAGGGGGGGACGGTTATGAAGCTTTCTTT. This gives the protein CASSQGGDGYEAFF.

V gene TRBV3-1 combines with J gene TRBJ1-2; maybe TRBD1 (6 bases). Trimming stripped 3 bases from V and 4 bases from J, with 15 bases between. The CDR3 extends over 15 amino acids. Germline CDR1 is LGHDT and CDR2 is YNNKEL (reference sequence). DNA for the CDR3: TGTGCCAGCAGCCAGGGGGGCCAGGGTGGCTATGGCTACACCTTC. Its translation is CASSQGGQGGYGYTF.

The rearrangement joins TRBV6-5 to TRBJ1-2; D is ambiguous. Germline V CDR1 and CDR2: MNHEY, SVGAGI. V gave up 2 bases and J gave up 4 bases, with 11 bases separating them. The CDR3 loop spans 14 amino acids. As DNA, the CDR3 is TGTGCCAGCAGTTACGGGTTGGGAGGCTATGGCTACACCTTC. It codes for CASSYGLGGYGYTF.

CDR3 sequence: CASSEVAAEDREYF. Here the CDR3 DNA reads TGTGCCAGCAGTGAAGTCGCAGCCGAGGATCGGGAGTACTTC. The J gene is TRBJ2-5, the V gene TRBV6-1; D gene uncertain. Germline V gene sequence: CDR1 MNHNS, CDR2 SASEGT. The CDR3 sequence is 14 residues long. Trimming pared 1 base from V and 12 bases from J, leaving 18 bases between.

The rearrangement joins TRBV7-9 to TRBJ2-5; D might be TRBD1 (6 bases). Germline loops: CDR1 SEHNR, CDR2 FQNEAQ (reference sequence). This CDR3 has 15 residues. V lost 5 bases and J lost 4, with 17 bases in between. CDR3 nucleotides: TGTGCCAGCAGCCCCCCCGACAGGTTATCAGAGACCCAGTACTTC. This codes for CASSPPDRLSETQYF.

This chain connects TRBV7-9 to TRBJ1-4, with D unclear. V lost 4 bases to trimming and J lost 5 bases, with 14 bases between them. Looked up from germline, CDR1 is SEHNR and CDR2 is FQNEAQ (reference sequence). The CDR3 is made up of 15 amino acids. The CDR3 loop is CASSSARAVNEKLFF. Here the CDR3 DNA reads TGTGCCAGCAGCTCTGCTAGGGCGGTCAATGAAAAACTGTTTTTT.

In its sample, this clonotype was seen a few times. The CDR3 protein is CASLPGDRGSNQPQHF. The DNA of the CDR3 is TGTGCCAGCTTACCCGGAGACAGGGGGAGCAATCAGCCCCAGCATTTT. J is TRBJ1-5 and V is TRBV19, with 9 bases lining up with TRBD1. Germline assignment: CDR1 LNHDA and CDR2 SQIVND (reference sequence). The CDR3 contains 16 residues. With 9 bases clipped from V and 1 base from J, the junction kept 10 bases outside the gene matches.

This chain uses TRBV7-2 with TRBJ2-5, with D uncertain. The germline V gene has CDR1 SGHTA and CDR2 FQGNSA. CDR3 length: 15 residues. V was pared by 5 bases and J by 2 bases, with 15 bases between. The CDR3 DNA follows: TGTGCCAGCAGCCCATATAAACAAAGACAAGAGACCCAGTACTTC. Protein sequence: CASSPYKQRQETQYF.

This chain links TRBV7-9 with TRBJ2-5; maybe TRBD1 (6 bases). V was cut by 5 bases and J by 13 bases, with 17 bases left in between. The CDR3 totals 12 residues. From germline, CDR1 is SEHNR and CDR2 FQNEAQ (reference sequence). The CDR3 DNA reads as TGTGCCAGCAGCGCGGACAGTCAAAGGAGGTACTTC. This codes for CASSADSQRRYF.

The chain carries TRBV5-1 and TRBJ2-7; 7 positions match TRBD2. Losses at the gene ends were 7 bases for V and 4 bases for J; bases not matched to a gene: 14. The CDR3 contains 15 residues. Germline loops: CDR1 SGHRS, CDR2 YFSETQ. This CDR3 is CASGGFGGRDYEQYF. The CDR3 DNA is TGCGCCAGCGGTGGTTTTGGCGGGAGAGATTACGAGCAGTACTTC.

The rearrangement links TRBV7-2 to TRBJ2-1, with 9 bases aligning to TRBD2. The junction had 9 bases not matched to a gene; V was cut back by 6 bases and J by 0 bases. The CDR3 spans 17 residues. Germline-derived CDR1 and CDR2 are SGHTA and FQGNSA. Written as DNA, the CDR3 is TGTGCCAGCAGACGTATGACTAGCGGAAGCTCCTACAATGAGCAGTTCTTC. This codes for CASRRMTSGSSYNEQFF.

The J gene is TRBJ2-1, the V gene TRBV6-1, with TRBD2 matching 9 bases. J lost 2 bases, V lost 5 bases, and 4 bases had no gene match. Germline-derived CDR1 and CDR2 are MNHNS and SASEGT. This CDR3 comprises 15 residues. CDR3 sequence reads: CASSLLAGTYNEQFF. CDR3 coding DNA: TGTGCCAGCAGTCTCCTAGCGGGAACCTACAATGAGCAGTTCTTC.

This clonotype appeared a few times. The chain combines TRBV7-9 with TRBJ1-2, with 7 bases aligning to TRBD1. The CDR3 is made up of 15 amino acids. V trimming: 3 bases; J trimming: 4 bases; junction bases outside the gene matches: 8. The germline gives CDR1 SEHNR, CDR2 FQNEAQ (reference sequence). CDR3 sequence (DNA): TGTGCCAGCAGCTTTTTGACAGGGAATGGCTATGGCTACACCTTC. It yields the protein CASSFLTGNGYGYTF.

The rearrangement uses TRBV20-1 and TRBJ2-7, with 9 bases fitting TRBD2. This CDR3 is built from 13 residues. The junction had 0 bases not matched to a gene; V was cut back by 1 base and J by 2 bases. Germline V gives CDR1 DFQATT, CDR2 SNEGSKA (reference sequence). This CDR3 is CSARGTSAYEQYF. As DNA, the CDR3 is TGCAGTGCTAGAGGGACTAGCGCCTACGAGCAGTACTTC.

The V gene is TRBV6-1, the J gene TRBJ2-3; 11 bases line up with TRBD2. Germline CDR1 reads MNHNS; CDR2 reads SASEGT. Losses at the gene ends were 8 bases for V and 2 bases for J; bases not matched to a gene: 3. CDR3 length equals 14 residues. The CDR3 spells CASGTSGFTDTQYF. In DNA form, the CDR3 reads TGTGCCAGCGGGACTAGCGGCTTCACAGATACGCAGTATTTT.

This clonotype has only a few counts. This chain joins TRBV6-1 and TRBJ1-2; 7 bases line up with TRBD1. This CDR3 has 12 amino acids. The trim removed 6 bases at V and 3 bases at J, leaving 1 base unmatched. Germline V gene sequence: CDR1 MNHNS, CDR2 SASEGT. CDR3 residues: CASSQGDYGYTF. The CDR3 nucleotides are TGTGCCAGCAGCCAGGGGGACTATGGCTACACCTTC.

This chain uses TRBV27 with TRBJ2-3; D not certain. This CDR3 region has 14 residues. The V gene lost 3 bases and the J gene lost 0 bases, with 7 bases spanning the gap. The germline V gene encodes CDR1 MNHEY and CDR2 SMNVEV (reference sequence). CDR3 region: CASSLSFSTDTQYF. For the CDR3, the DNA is TGTGCCAGCAGTTTGTCTTTTAGCACAGATACGCAGTATTTT.

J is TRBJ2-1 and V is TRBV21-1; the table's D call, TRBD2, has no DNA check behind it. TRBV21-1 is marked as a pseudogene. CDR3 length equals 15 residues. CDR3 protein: CASSLPGTRPTEQFF. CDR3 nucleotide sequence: TGTGCCAGCAGCCTACCCGGGACTAGACCCACTGAGCAGTTCTTC.

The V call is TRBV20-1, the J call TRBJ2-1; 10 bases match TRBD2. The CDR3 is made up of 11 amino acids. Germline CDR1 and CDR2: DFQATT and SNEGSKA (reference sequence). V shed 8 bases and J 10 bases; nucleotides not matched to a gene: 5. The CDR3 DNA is TGCAGTCTTGATAGCGGGAGGGAGCAGTTCTTC. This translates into CSLDSGREQFF.

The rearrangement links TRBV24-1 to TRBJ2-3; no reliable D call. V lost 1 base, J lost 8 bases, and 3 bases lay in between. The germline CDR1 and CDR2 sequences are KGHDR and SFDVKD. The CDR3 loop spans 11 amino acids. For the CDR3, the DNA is TGTGCCACCAGTGATTTCAGTACGCAGTATTTT. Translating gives CATSDFSTQYF.

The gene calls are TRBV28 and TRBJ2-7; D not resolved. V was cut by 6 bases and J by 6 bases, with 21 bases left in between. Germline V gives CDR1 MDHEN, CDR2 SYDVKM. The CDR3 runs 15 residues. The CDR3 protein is CASSLDRAFVGEQYF. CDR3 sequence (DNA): TGTGCCAGCAGCCTAGATAGGGCCTTTGTTGGCGAGCAGTACTTC.

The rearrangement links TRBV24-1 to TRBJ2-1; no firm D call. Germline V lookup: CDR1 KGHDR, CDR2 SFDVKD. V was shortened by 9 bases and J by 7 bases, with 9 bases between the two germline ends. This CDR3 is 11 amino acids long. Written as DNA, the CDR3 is TGTGCCACCCAACGGATGAATGAGCAGTTCTTC. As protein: CATQRMNEQFF.

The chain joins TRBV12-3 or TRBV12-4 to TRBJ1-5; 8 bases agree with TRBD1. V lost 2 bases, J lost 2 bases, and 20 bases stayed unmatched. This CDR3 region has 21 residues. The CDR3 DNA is TGTGCCAGCAGTTTATACGTGTTGGGACAGGAATCAATACGACGCAATCAGCCCCAGCATTTT. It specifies CASSLYVLGQESIRRNQPQHF.

This CDR3 reads CATREGATGELFF. In nucleotides, the CDR3 is TGTGCCACCAGGGAAGGAGCCACCGGGGAGCTGTTTTTT. The genes are TRBV24-1 and TRBJ2-2; no reliable D call. The CDR3 sequence is 13 residues long. CDR1 is KGHDR, CDR2 SFDVKD, per germline. Trimming removed 7 bases at V and 4 bases at J, with 9 bases between.

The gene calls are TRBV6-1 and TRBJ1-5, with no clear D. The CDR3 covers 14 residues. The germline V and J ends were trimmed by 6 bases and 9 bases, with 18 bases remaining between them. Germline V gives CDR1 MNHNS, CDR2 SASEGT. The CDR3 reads CASSENGRFRPQHF. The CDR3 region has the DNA TGTGCCAGCAGCGAAAACGGGCGGTTTCGGCCCCAGCATTTT.